This T cell receptor beta chain appears in the sequencing data of a study of blood T cell repertoires in COVID-19. TCRdb keeps only in-frame clones here, not all; method: immunoSEQ multiplex PCR. Seen here are about 170,000 clones, around four fifths observed once, and the top ten hold around 20%. The TCR comes from a woman aged 70-85 years who had recovered from COVID-19. The sequenced sample consisted of peripheral blood.

The CDR3 loop reads CASSYGGPSTYGYTF. CDR3 coding DNA: TGTGCCAGCAGTTACGGGGGCCCCAGTACCTATGGCTACACCTTC. The J gene is TRBJ1-2, the V gene TRBV6-5, with D maybe TRBD1 (6 bases). V shed 2 bases and J shed 4 bases, with 14 bases lying between them. The CDR3 length is 15 residues. CDR1 and CDR2 (germline): MNHEY, SVGAGI.